These 7 T cell receptor beta chains were sequenced from one sample in a study of blood T cell repertoires in COVID-19. Repertoires were generated with immunoSEQ multiplex PCR, while TCRdb's copy carries only in-frame clones and drops some. Found here are over 35,000 clones, roughly 83% of them singletons; the top ten hold under 30%. Sequenced: peripheral blood. All receptors derive from a human donor with acute or convalescent COVID-19. The donor label of this sample is uncertain.

The V call is TRBV19, the J call TRBJ1-6; D remains unclear. Germline V CDR1 and CDR2: LNHDA, SQIVND (reference sequence). Trimming stripped 4 bases from V and 7 bases from J, with 17 bases between. This CDR3 is built from 16 residues. CDR3 bases: TGTGCCAGTAGTAGACGAGGGTTCGAGGGAAATTCACCCCTCCACTTT. Translation: CASSRRGFEGNSPLHF.

The CDR3: CASSRGKVTSGPYTYEQYF. The CDR3 DNA is TGCGCCAGCAGCCGGGGGAAAGTGACTAGCGGGCCGTACACCTACGAGCAGTACTTC. The chain links TRBV5-1 to TRBJ2-7, with 10 bases that match TRBD2. V shed 4 bases, J shed 2 bases, and the junction held 18 bases outside the gene matches. The CDR3 contains 19 residues. Germline values: CDR1 SGHRS, CDR2 YFSETQ.

The chain combines TRBV7-3 with TRBJ2-1, with TRBD2 matching over 9 bases. The V segment lost 8 bases and the J segment 10 bases; nucleotides outside the gene matches: 9. The CDR3 loop spans 13 amino acids. Germline V lookup: CDR1 SGHTA, CDR2 FQGTGA. CDR3 region: CASGASGNREQFF. CDR3 nucleotides: TGTGCCAGCGGAGCTAGCGGGAATAGGGAGCAGTTCTTC.

This chain connects TRBV7-3 to TRBJ2-3, with 11 bases that match TRBD2. V gave up 3 bases and J gave up 2 bases; unmatched junction bases: 10. Germline V gives CDR1 SGHTA, CDR2 FQGTGA. This CDR3 comprises 18 residues. The CDR3 reads CASSFGWGTSGITDTQYF. The CDR3 DNA reads TGTGCCAGCAGCTTCGGGTGGGGGACTAGCGGAATCACAGATACGCAGTATTTT.

The CDR3 bases are TGCGCCAGCAGCTTACAGGGGGCGGGTGAAAAACTGTTTTTT. Its translation is CASSLQGAGEKLFF. This chain uses TRBV5-1 with TRBJ1-4; 9 nucleotides match TRBD1. Trimming at V came to 2 bases and at J to 7 bases, leaving 3 bases not matched to a gene. Germline assignment: CDR1 SGHRS and CDR2 YFSETQ. CDR3 size: 14 residues.

The gene calls are TRBV11-3 and TRBJ1-2; no clear D gene. Germline V gene data show CDR1 as SGHNT and CDR2 as YENEEA. The CDR3 contains 14 residues. V dropped 4 bases and J dropped 3 bases, with 12 bases sitting between them. CDR3 sequence: CASSYPNGDYGYTF. CDR3 DNA sequence: TGTGCCAGCAGCTACCCGAACGGAGACTATGGCTACACCTTC.

The gene calls are TRBV10-1 and TRBJ1-1; the D is unclear. Germline CDR1 reads WNHNN; CDR2 reads SYGVQD (reference sequence). This CDR3 is built from 14 residues. Deletions cut 0 bases from V and 4 bases from J, with 9 bases between. The CDR3 coding sequence is TGCGCCAGCAGTGAGTCTGGATGGAGCACTGAAGCTTTCTTT. Protein product: CASSESGWSTEAFF.